This section outlines one T cell receptor (beta chain) sequence together with its context. The method was immunoSEQ multiplex PCR; TCRdb's version includes in-frame clones alone and lacks a portion of them. Found here are about 81,000 clones, roughly 84% of them singletons; the top ten hold around 20%. The sample belongs to a study of identifying expanded T cells in peripheral blood. The germline gives CDR1 MDHEN, CDR2 SYDVKM. CDR3 length: 14 amino acids. The germline V and J ends were trimmed by 4 bases and 6 bases, with 12 bases remaining between them. The source is a person aged 18-70 years in good health. Sequenced input: blood. This chain joins TRBV28 and TRBJ2-2; either TRBD1 or TRBD2 may supply D (5 bases each). CDR3 sequence reads: CASSSGGGSGELFF. The CDR3 DNA is TGTGCCAGCAGTTCAGGTGGGGGTTCCGGGGAGCTGTTTTTT.